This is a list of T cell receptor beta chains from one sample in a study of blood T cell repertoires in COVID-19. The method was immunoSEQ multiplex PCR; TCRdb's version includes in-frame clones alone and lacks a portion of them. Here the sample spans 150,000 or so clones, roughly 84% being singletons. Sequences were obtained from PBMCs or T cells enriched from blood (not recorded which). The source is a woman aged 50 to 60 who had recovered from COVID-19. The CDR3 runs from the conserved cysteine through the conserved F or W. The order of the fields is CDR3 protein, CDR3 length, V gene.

CASSSSGISYEQYF,14,TRBV18
CAISEGVNTEAFF,13,TRBV10-3
CASSLGWAGEGYEQYF,16,TRBV7-2
CASSQSILRYCRDKNTGELFF,21,TRBV23-1
CASSLGQTQYF,11,TRBV11-2
CASSFRSSGANVLTF,15,TRBV13
CASSWGQLGSPLHF,14,TRBV6-5
CASSLASPDQETQYF,15,TRBV7-9
CASSNRPQGTGELFF,15,TRBV5-6
CASSRGGHFEAFF,13,TRBV6-5
CASSEPGQGRKSGELFF,17,TRBV25-1
CASSQGQDYGYTF,13,TRBV7-9
CASSLDRDRRTEAFF,15,TRBV5-1
CASSWLGNRVTGELFF,16,TRBV6-2/TRBV6-3
CASSSYSYEQYF,12,TRBV7-2
CASSLEREVNTEAFF,15,TRBV5-8
CASSLAPGTGQRRETQYF,18,TRBV7-2
CASSLDLDRGHGTF,14,TRBV7-9
CASSLDRGRNEQYF,14,TRBV18
CASSFAETQYF,11,TRBV12-3/TRBV12-4
CASSPDSYLTDTQYF,15,TRBV7-2
CASSSRRGNTEAFF,14,TRBV6-2/TRBV6-3
CASSALAGNTDTQYF,15,TRBV9
CASSHSGLGTEAFF,14,TRBV5-1
CASSGAGRMYGYTF,14,TRBV2
CASSSITPGNTIYF,14,TRBV28
CASSLDVPGTGNTIYF,16,TRBV2
CASSIATYTEAFF,13,TRBV19
CASSEGGAVRGGYTF,15,TRBV6-1
CASTRQGPTNEKLFF,15,TRBV5-1
CASSSTGTGVNGYTF,15,TRBV28
CASSKREKEAFF,12,TRBV7-9
CSVSDYGYTF,10,TRBV20-1
CALSPPGWPGNTIYF,15,TRBV24-1
CASSPTGAGSSPLHF,15,TRBV18
CASSFSLGNEQFF,13,TRBV12-3/TRBV12-4
CASSPTNSGNTIYF,14,TRBV7-9
CASSLGGTAANYGYTF,16,TRBV5-4
CASSPSRNTGELFF,14,TRBV18
CASSFPTPTNEKLFF,15,TRBV7-9
CASSLVSGRAGELFF,15,TRBV7-2
CATLNSHMNTEAFF,14,TRBV28
CAHLDRIYGYTF,12,TRBV28
CASSESSQETQYF,13,TRBV2
CATSDSGQVNQPQHF,15,TRBV24-1